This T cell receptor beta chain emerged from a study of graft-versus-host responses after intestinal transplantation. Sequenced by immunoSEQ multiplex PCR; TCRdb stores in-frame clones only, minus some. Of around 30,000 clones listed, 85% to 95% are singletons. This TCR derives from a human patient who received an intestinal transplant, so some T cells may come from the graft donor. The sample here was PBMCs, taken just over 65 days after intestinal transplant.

In DNA form, the CDR3 reads TGCGCCAGCAGTGAGTCCGCTGCCGTCTTACCATACACTGAAGCTTTCTTT. Translated: CASSESAAVLPYTEAFF. The chain recombines TRBV10-2 with TRBJ1-1, with unresolved D. Germline loops: CDR1 WSHSY, CDR2 SAAADI. This CDR3 comprises 17 residues. The V end was cut by 0 bases, the J end by 3 bases, with 17 bases between.